This paragraph covers one TCR beta chain sequence. This specimen belongs to a study of shared clonotypes between healthy human individuals. As for the study in general: Every donor yielded three CD4 naive, three CD4 memory, two CD8 naive and one CD8 memory plate.

It was at deep level that the assay was run. TCRdb keeps only in-frame clones here, not all; method: immunoSEQ multiplex PCR. Among around 350,000 clones listed, about 70% were seen once. Naive CD45RA+ and memory CD45RA-negative subsets were split from CD4+ cells. Looked up from germline, CDR1 is SGHRS and CDR2 is YFSETQ. The CDR3 loop spans 13 amino acids. V was shortened by 7 bases and J by 4 bases, with 12 bases between the two germline ends. What was sequenced was memory CD4+ T cells sorted from blood. Subset in this sample: CD45RA-negative fraction. This chain uses TRBV5-1 with TRBJ1-5, with unresolved D. This receptor was obtained from a man aged 30-40 years in good health. The CDR3 nucleotides read TGCGCCAGCGCAGAGGGAGGGAATCAGCCCCAGCATTTT. Protein: CASAEGGNQPQHF.